This T cell receptor (beta chain) stems from a study of T cells after yellow fever vaccination. In the study overall: Fractions low in cell number were prepared with SMART-Seq v4 Ultra Low Input.

Germline V gene lookup returns CDR1 LGHNT and CDR2 FRNRAP. CDR3 size: 14 residues. V lost 0 bases, J lost 1 base, and 6 bases lay in between. Study observations and caveats: Reappearance after the booster was observed for most primary-vaccination clones (about 95% CD4, about 90% CD8). The study noted that FACS-sorted repertoires could contain abundant clonotypes contaminating from the bulk population.

As concerns this clonotype: Its antigen is not known.

One entry per CDR3 protein results from TCRdb running MiXCR on the 5' RACE reads. The sample consists of 400,000 or so distinct CDR3 sequences, 11% of them appearing once. The chain has TRBV12-5 and TRBJ1-1; D gene unclear. The sequence came from a man aged 18 to 29 who received the YFV17D yellow fever vaccine. Source: PBMCs, taken on the day of the first yellow fever vaccination. CDR3 loop: CASGLVAGNTEAFF. The CDR3 DNA is TGTGCTAGTGGTTTGGTTGCCGGGAACACTGAAGCTTTCTTT.